This TCR beta chain was identified in a study of beta chain features in type 1 diabetes. On the study more broadly: The number of sorted cells examined across all samples was some 99 million.

Germline CDR1 and CDR2: SNHLY and FYNNEI. This CDR3 is built from 13 residues. Between the trimmed V and J ends, which lost 3 bases and 4 bases, there was a span of 9 bases. Every isolated RNA sample was fully reverse transcribed, so sequencing captured expressed TCRB transcripts. Method: immunoSEQ multiplex PCR; TCRdb's copy keeps in-frame clones and lacks some. Seen here are some 22,000 clones, roughly three quarters observed once, and the top ten hold roughly 2%. Regarding the study as a whole: Shorter templates might be favored by PCR, and equally so in patients and in controls. All four CD4+ subsets of Type 1 diabetes patients contained TCRB CDR3s that were moderately but significantly shorter.

A word on this clone: Its antigen is not identified.

The sequenced material came from Tregs from blood. The genes are TRBV2 and TRBJ1-1, with D perhaps matching TRBD1 (5 bases). The TCR was taken from a woman aged 40 to 49 in good health. The CDR3: CASSEGEATEAFF. The DNA of the CDR3 is TGTGCCAGCAGTGAGGGGGAGGCCACTGAAGCTTTCTTT.